These 13 T cell receptor beta chains were sequenced from one sample in a study of beta chain features in type 1 diabetes. Every bit of the isolated RNA underwent reverse transcription, so sequencing read expressed TCRB transcripts. Profiling relied on immunoSEQ multiplex PCR, and the TCRdb table lists in-frame clones only, not all of them. The table lists under 450,000 clones, 11% to 15% of them singletons, with approximately 0.038% in the top ten. The sequencing sample was made of naive CD4+ T cells from blood. The receptor set was obtained from a man younger than 45 in good health.

This clone was counted only a few times. The chain joins TRBV14 to TRBJ1-2; D perhaps matches TRBD1 (6 bases). Germline CDR1 SGHDN, CDR2 FVKESK. V dropped 4 bases and J dropped 2 bases, with 17 bases sitting between them. CDR3 length: 16 residues. The CDR3 nucleotides read TGTGCCAGCAGCCTCGGACAGTCCCGACGAAACTATGGCTACACCTTC. Encoded protein: CASSLGQSRRNYGYTF.

In this sample, this clone turned up a few times. The genes are TRBV29-1 and TRBJ2-5, with 8 bases aligning to TRBD1. Germline lookup yields CDR1 SQVTM and CDR2 ANQGSEA. The CDR3 runs 12 residues. Germline trimming cut 7 bases from V and 2 bases from J; bases unmatched to any gene: 3. CDR3 nucleotide sequence: TGCAGCGGGAGGACAGGGCAAGAGACCCAGTACTTC. It yields the protein CSGRTGQETQYF. Supplemented by reference TRBV29-1 and TRBJ2-5, the full variable domain reads SAVISQKPSRDICQRGTSLTIQCQVDSQVTMMFWYRQQPGQSLTLIATANQGSEATYESGFVIDKFPISRPNLTFSTLTVSNMSPEDSSIYLCSGRTGQETQYFGPGTRLLVL.

The chain employs TRBV29-1 and TRBJ2-1; TRBD1 matches 8 bases. The trim removed 0 bases at V and 7 bases at J, leaving 5 bases unmatched. Germline assignment: CDR1 SQVTM and CDR2 ANQGSEA. This CDR3 contains 14 residues. The CDR3 spells CSVEEWDRTNEQFF. CDR3 bases: TGCAGCGTTGAAGAATGGGACAGGACGAATGAGCAGTTCTTC.

This clone was counted only a few times. CDR3 in amino acids: CASSSVGPSSYNEQFF. The CDR3 coding sequence is TGTGCCAGCAGCTCAGTCGGGCCAAGCTCCTACAATGAGCAGTTCTTC. V usage is TRBV11-2 and J usage is TRBJ2-1; D unresolved. The CDR3 is 16 residues long. V lost 4 bases and J lost 0, with 13 bases in between. Germline CDR1 is SGHAT and CDR2 is FQNNGV.

This chain connects TRBV9 to TRBJ2-1; 9 bases align to TRBD2. Germline V gene data show CDR1 as SGDLS and CDR2 as YYNGEE. Trimming cost V 6 bases and J 9 bases; bases outside gene matches: 16. CDR3 length: 16 amino acids. This CDR3 reads CASTLGASGIGGEQFF. Here the CDR3 DNA reads TGTGCCAGCACCCTTGGGGCTAGCGGGATTGGCGGTGAGCAGTTCTTC.

This clone was picked up a small number of times. The sample carries other DNA sequences with the same CDR3. The genes are TRBV25-1 and TRBJ1-2; D gene uncertain. CDR1 and CDR2 (germline): MGHDK, SYGVNS. The CDR3 sequence is 11 residues long. The V end was cut by 6 bases, the J end by 2 bases, with 4 bases between. CDR3 sequence reads: CASSRNYGYTF. For the CDR3, the DNA is TGTGCCAGCAGCAGAAACTATGGCTACACCTTC.

This sequence joins TRBV28 and TRBJ1-1; D unresolved. From germline, CDR1 is MDHEN and CDR2 SYDVKM. V was pared by 5 bases and J by 11 bases, with 9 bases between. The CDR3 runs 10 residues. In DNA form, the CDR3 reads TGTGCCAGCAGTGGTATGAGGGCTTTCTTT. Its translation: CASSGMRAFF.

CDR3 DNA: TGTGCCAGCAGTTCTTCAGGGGAGGGAGAAGAGACCCAGTACTTC. Amino acids: CASSSSGEGEETQYF. The chain links TRBV28 to TRBJ2-5; a possible D gene is TRBD2 (7 bases). Germline lookup yields CDR1 MDHEN and CDR2 SYDVKM. The CDR3 contains 15 residues. Deletions cut 4 bases from V and 3 bases from J, with 15 bases between.

In its sample, this clone was seen a few times. The chain recombines TRBV5-4 with TRBJ2-3, with unresolved D. Trimming cost V 4 bases and J 10 bases, with 13 bases left between them. The germline gives CDR1 SGHNT, CDR2 YYREEE (reference sequence). The CDR3 runs 12 residues. The CDR3 DNA follows: TGTGCCAGCAGCCTACCCGAGTACGCGCAGTATTTT. It translates to CASSLPEYAQYF.

The table lists this clone with a few counts. The V gene is TRBV7-9, the J gene TRBJ2-3, with a possible D match to TRBD1 (6 bases). Trimming removed 4 bases at V and 1 base at J, with 12 bases between. The CDR3 is made up of 15 amino acids. The germline V gene has CDR1 SEHNR and CDR2 FQNEAQ (reference sequence). CDR3 residues: CASSSTGMGTDTQYF. For the CDR3, the DNA is TGTGCCAGCAGCTCCACAGGGATGGGCACAGATACGCAGTATTTT.

In this sample, this clone turned up a few times. The chain joins TRBV7-2 to TRBJ1-1; D is uncertain. Germline loops: CDR1 SGHTA, CDR2 FQGNSA. V gave up 4 bases and J gave up 4 bases, with 10 bases separating them. The CDR3 length is 13 residues. The CDR3 sequence is CASSSRQATEAFF. In DNA, the CDR3 is TGTGCCAGCAGCTCCAGGCAGGCCACTGAAGCTTTCTTT.

The DNA for the CDR3 is TGTGCCAGCAGTACAGGGAGTACAGATACGCAGTATTTT. Its translation: CASSTGSTDTQYF. J is TRBJ2-3 and V is TRBV2, with D perhaps TRBD1 (6 bases). The germline V gene encodes CDR1 SNHLY and CDR2 FYNNEI. V was trimmed by 5 bases and J by 3 bases, leaving 9 bases between them. This CDR3 has 13 amino acids.

This clone was seen only a few times. This chain links TRBV30 with TRBJ1-3; no definite D call. Germline-derived CDR1 and CDR2 are GTSNPN and SVGIG (reference sequence). The CDR3 runs to 18 residues. Trimming stripped 2 bases from V and 6 bases from J, with 26 bases between. CDR3: CAWSTTRYSAELENTIYF. CDR3 sequence (DNA): TGTGCCTGGAGTACAACACGGTACTCTGCTGAATTGGAAAACACCATATATTTT.